Listed below are T cell receptor beta chains from one sample, sequenced in a study of cytomegalovirus exposure and HLA in healthy donors. Measured with immunoSEQ multiplex PCR; TCRdb has only the in-frame clones, and not every one. The sample lists some 180,000 clones, 82% occurring once. Sequenced: PBMCs. The receptors were sampled from a man aged 40-49 years in good health and CMV-seronegative. CDR3s include the opening cysteine and the closing phenylalanine or tryptophan. Fields, in order: clone size, J gene, CDR3 length, V gene, D gene, CDR3 protein, CDR3 DNA. D genes are given only for firm matches. The size entry is marked missing in some rows and otherwise reads once, few, many or a size class.

size: -; J: TRBJ1-4; length: 13; V: TRBV7-9; D: -; CDR3: CASSSATNEKLFF; DNA: TGTGCCAGCAGCTCTGCAACTAATGAAAAACTGTTTTTT
size: -; J: TRBJ2-5; length: 15; V: TRBV30; D: TRBD2; CDR3: CAWDPGLALYSTQYF; DNA: TGTGCCTGGGACCCCGGACTAGCCCTATATTCGACCCAGTACTTC
size: -; J: TRBJ1-2; length: 14; V: TRBV4-1; D: TRBD1; CDR3: CASSPPGRTGGYTF; DNA: TGCGCCAGCAGCCCCCCCGGACGGACAGGAGGGTACACCTTC
size: -; J: TRBJ1-5; length: 15; V: TRBV7-9; D: -; CDR3: CASSAPNSPNQPQHF; DNA: TGTGCCAGCAGCGCCCCGAACAGCCCAAATCAGCCCCAGCATTTT
size: -; J: TRBJ2-7; length: 13; V: TRBV5-1; D: -; CDR3: CASSLGVDYEQYF; DNA: TGCGCCAGCAGCTTGGGAGTTGACTACGAGCAGTACTTC
size: -; J: TRBJ2-1; length: 14; V: TRBV11-2; D: -; CDR3: CASGASHSYNEQFF; DNA: TGTGCCAGCGGGGCCTCTCATTCCTACAATGAGCAGTTCTTC
size: -; J: TRBJ2-7; length: 15; V: TRBV19; D: TRBD1; CDR3: CASSARQGARYEQYF; DNA: TGTGCCAGTAGTGCTCGACAGGGGGCGCGGTACGAGCAGTACTTC
size: -; J: TRBJ2-5; length: 14; V: TRBV5-1; D: TRBD1; CDR3: CASSFGTGGETQYF; DNA: TGCGCCAGCAGCTTCGGGACAGGAGGGGAGACCCAGTACTTC
size: -; J: TRBJ2-1; length: 14; V: TRBV7-2; D: TRBD2; CDR3: CASSKRTSWYEQFF; DNA: TGTGCCAGCAGCAAGCGGACTAGCTGGTATGAGCAGTTCTTC
size: -; J: TRBJ1-5; length: 16; V: TRBV6-5; D: -; CDR3: CASSYSGTPSQRPQHF; DNA: TGTGCCAGCAGTTACTCCGGAACGCCTTCTCAGCGGCCCCAGCATTTT
size: once; J: TRBJ2-3; length: 13; V: TRBV5-4; D: -; CDR3: CASSYRTIDTQYF; DNA: TGTGCCAGCAGCTATCGGACTATAGATACGCAGTATTTT
size: -; J: TRBJ2-4; length: 15; V: TRBV18; D: -; CDR3: CASSPPGLAKNIQYF; DNA: TGTGCCAGCTCACCTCCGGGACTAGCCAAAAACATTCAGTACTTC
size: -; J: TRBJ2-7; length: 14; V: TRBV7-8; D: -; CDR3: CASSLGAASYEQYF; DNA: TGTGCCAGCAGCTTAGGAGCGGCATCCTACGAGCAGTACTTC
size: -; J: TRBJ2-7; length: 12; V: TRBV30; D: -; CDR3: CAWSRGSYEQYF; DNA: TGTGCCTGGAGCAGGGGCTCCTACGAGCAGTACTTC
size: -; J: TRBJ2-5; length: 16; V: TRBV5-1; D: -; CDR3: CASSLAMAGPQETQYF; DNA: TGCGCCAGCAGCTTGGCCATGGCGGGACCCCAGGAGACCCAGTACTTC
size: once; J: TRBJ2-2; length: 14; V: TRBV7-2; D: -; CDR3: CASSLVSDTGELFF; DNA: TGTGCCAGCAGCTTAGTCTCCGACACCGGGGAGCTGTTTTTT
size: -; J: TRBJ1-1; length: 14; V: TRBV7-9; D: -; CDR3: CASSLRDSSAEAFF; DNA: TGTGCCAGCAGTCTCAGGGATTCTTCCGCTGAAGCTTTCTTT
size: -; J: TRBJ2-5; length: 18; V: TRBV7-3; D: TRBD2; CDR3: CASSLGATSGGAGETQYF; DNA: TGTGCCAGCAGCTTAGGAGCGACTAGCGGGGGGGCAGGAGAGACCCAGTACTTC
size: few; J: TRBJ1-4; length: 12; V: TRBV5-5; D: -; CDR3: CASSARGEKLFF; DNA: TGTGCCAGCAGCGCCAGGGGTGAAAAACTGTTTTTT
size: -; J: TRBJ2-1; length: 15; V: TRBV9; D: -; CDR3: CASSVGRASYNEQFF; DNA: TGTGCCAGCAGCGTAGGCAGGGCATCCTACAATGAGCAGTTCTTC
size: -; J: TRBJ1-4; length: 13; V: TRBV27; D: -; CDR3: CASSLVWAEKLFF; DNA: TGTGCCAGCAGTTTAGTGTGGGCTGAAAAACTGTTTTTT
size: -; J: TRBJ1-2; length: 12; V: TRBV2; D: TRBD1; CDR3: CARDRGDNGYTF; DNA: TGTGCCAGGGACAGGGGAGACAATGGCTACACCTTC
size: -; J: TRBJ1-5; length: 16; V: TRBV28; D: TRBD1; CDR3: CASSSQKTGSNQPQHF; DNA: TGTGCCAGCAGTTCGCAGAAGACAGGGAGCAATCAGCCCCAGCATTTT